The next 20 T cell receptor beta chains were all read from a single sample in a study of blood T cell repertoires in COVID-19. Method: immunoSEQ multiplex PCR; TCRdb's copy keeps in-frame clones and lacks some. This table holds tens of thousands of clones, more than 75% found once. The sequenced sample consisted of peripheral blood. The receptor source for this set is a woman aged 55-70 years with acute or convalescent COVID-19.

V usage is TRBV5-1 and J usage is TRBJ2-5; D is unresolved. This CDR3 has 15 amino acids. Germline CDR1 is SGHRS and CDR2 is YFSETQ. V was cut by 0 bases and J by 1 base, with 10 bases left in between. CDR3 region: CASSLAPTPQETQYF. The CDR3 DNA sequence: TGCGCCAGCAGCTTGGCCCCGACACCCCAAGAGACCCAGTACTTC.

This chain links TRBV12-5 with TRBJ2-4, with 9 bases identical to TRBD2. With 9 bases clipped from V and 8 bases from J, the junction kept 8 bases outside the gene matches. The CDR3 loop spans 13 amino acids. Germline V gene data show CDR1 as LGHNT and CDR2 as FRNRAP. CDR3 loop: CASVASGIDIQYF. The DNA for the CDR3 is TGTGCTAGCGTGGCTAGCGGGATCGACATTCAGTACTTC. Using reference TRBV12-5 and TRBJ2-4 for the parts outside the CDR3, the full variable domain is DARVTQTPRHKVTEMGQEVTMRCQPILGHNTVFWYRQTMMQGLELLAYFRNRAPLDDSGMPKDRFSAEMPDATLATLKIQPSEPRDSAVYFCASVASGIDIQYFGAGTRLSVL.

The J gene is TRBJ1-5, the V gene TRBV20-1; D not certain. Between the trimmed V and J ends, which lost 3 bases and 3 bases, there was a span of 9 bases. The CDR3 length is 13 residues. Germline V CDR1 and CDR2: DFQATT, SNEGSKA (reference sequence). DNA for the CDR3: TGCAGTGCTAGTTTAGTTTTCAATCAGCCCCAGCATTTT. It encodes CSASLVFNQPQHF.

The V and J genes are TRBV29-1 and TRBJ2-3, with D possibly matching TRBD1 (5 bases). CDR1 is SQVTM, CDR2 ANQGSEA, per germline. The CDR3 covers 12 residues. Trimming stripped 4 bases from V and 4 bases from J, with 9 bases between. CDR3: CSVGRGPDTQYF. The CDR3 DNA is TGCAGCGTTGGAAGGGGTCCAGATACGCAGTATTTT.

The rearrangement joins TRBV6-5 to TRBJ1-1; possible D gene TRBD1, 6 bases. This CDR3 contains 15 residues. Trimming left V 5 bases short and J 0 bases short, with 13 bases between. Germline assignment: CDR1 MNHEY and CDR2 SVGAGI. The CDR3 is CASSLTGTLNTEAFF. CDR3 DNA: TGTGCCAGCAGTCTGACCGGGACACTGAACACTGAAGCTTTCTTT.

The chain employs TRBV5-5 and TRBJ2-2; 8 positions agree with TRBD1. This CDR3 region has 15 residues. Germline lookup yields CDR1 SGHKS and CDR2 YYEKEE (reference sequence). The V gene end was trimmed by 4 bases and the J gene end by 7 bases; junction bases not matched to a gene: 9. The CDR3 loop is CASSPWTGWGGELFF. The DNA for the CDR3 is TGTGCCAGCAGCCCCTGGACAGGGTGGGGCGGGGAGCTGTTTTTT. The whole variable domain, filled in from reference TRBV5-5 and TRBJ2-2, reads DAGVTQSPTHLIKTRGQQVTLRCSPISGHKSVSWYQQVLGQGPQFIFQYYEKEERGRGNFPDRFSARQFPNYSSELNVNALLLGDSALYLCASSPWTGWGGELFFGEGSRLTVL.

The rearrangement uses TRBV30 and TRBJ1-5, with TRBD1 as a possible D gene (6 bases). This CDR3 is 13 amino acids long. Germline V gene lookup returns CDR1 GTSNPN and CDR2 SVGIG (reference sequence). The V gene lost 2 bases and the J gene lost 4 bases, with 9 bases spanning the gap. The CDR3 here is CAWSTQGNQPQHF. As DNA, the CDR3 is TGTGCCTGGAGTACGCAGGGGAATCAGCCCCAGCATTTT.

The chain uses TRBV2 and TRBJ2-5; TRBD1 matches 8 bases. The CDR3 loop spans 14 amino acids. J lost 5 bases, V lost 6 bases, and 8 bases had no gene match. Looked up from germline, CDR1 is SNHLY and CDR2 is FYNNEI. CDR3 in amino acids: CASRPRTGTETQYF. The DNA of the CDR3 is TGTGCCAGCAGACCTAGGACAGGGACTGAGACCCAGTACTTC.

The chain employs TRBV19 and TRBJ1-4; 10 nucleotides line up with TRBD1. The germline V gene has CDR1 LNHDA and CDR2 SQIVND (reference sequence). There are 16 residues in the CDR3. With 4 bases clipped from V and 10 bases from J, the junction kept 12 bases outside the gene matches. CDR3 residues: CASSRRQGASVGKLFF. For the CDR3, the DNA is TGTGCCAGTAGTAGAAGACAGGGGGCATCGGTCGGAAAACTGTTTTTT. The complete variable domain, with remaining parts taken from reference TRBV19 and TRBJ1-4, reads DGGITQSPKYLFRKEGQNVTLSCEQNLNHDAMYWYRQDPGQGLRLIYYSQIVNDFQKGDIAEGYSVSREKKESFPLTVTSAQKNPTAFYLCASSRRQGASVGKLFFGSGTQLSVL.

In DNA form, the CDR3 reads TGTGCCAGCAGTTGGGGACAGGACGACTATGGCTACACCTTC. This sequence encodes CASSWGQDDYGYTF. V is TRBV28 and J is TRBJ1-2; 8 bases fit TRBD1. This CDR3 contains 14 residues. Germline CDR1 MDHEN, CDR2 SYDVKM. V shed 4 bases, J shed 3 bases, and the junction held 4 bases outside the gene matches.

The CDR3 nucleotides are TGTGCCAGCAGTTACCGGACAGGGGATACGCAGTATTTT. Amino acids: CASSYRTGDTQYF. The rearrangement links TRBV12-3 or TRBV12-4 to TRBJ2-3, with TRBD1 matching over 8 bases. There are 13 residues in the CDR3. The ends lost 4 bases at V and 6 bases at J; junction bases unmatched: 3.

V usage is TRBV5-6 and J usage is TRBJ1-3, with D maybe TRBD1 (5 bases). The CDR3 has 15 residues. Germline V gene data show CDR1 as SGHDT and CDR2 as YYEEEE. Between the trimmed V and J ends, which lost 4 bases and 0 bases, there was a span of 11 bases. DNA for the CDR3: TGTGCCAGCAGCAATTGGGGCTTCTCTGGAAACACCATATATTTT. Protein sequence: CASSNWGFSGNTIYF.

This clone came up once. The genes are TRBV19 and TRBJ1-2, with 10 bases identical to TRBD1. The CDR3 runs 15 residues. Per the germline V gene, CDR1 is LNHDA and CDR2 is SQIVND (reference sequence). After removal of 7 bases from V and 4 bases from J, the junction contained 9 bases not matched to a gene. The chain's CDR3 is CASTTGQGSFYGYTF. The DNA of the CDR3 is TGTGCCAGTACCACGGGACAGGGGAGTTTCTATGGCTACACCTTC.

V usage is TRBV6-5 and J usage is TRBJ2-7, with D maybe TRBD2 (7 bases). This CDR3 has 15 amino acids. CDR1 MNHEY and CDR2 SVGAGI come from the germline V gene. V was cut by 6 bases and J by 5 bases, with 20 bases left in between. CDR3 DNA: TGTGCCAGCAGGGCTGAGGGGGGGCCCGTTCACGAGCAGTACGTC. This codes for CASRAEGGPVHEQYV.

This chain uses TRBV7-6 with TRBJ2-3; no definite D call. From germline, CDR1 is SGHVS and CDR2 FNYEAQ. The CDR3 contains 14 residues. The V end lost 1 base, the J end lost 9 bases, and 14 bases lay between the germline ends. The CDR3 DNA sequence: TGTGCCAGCAGCTTAGATTTAGTTCCTTCGACGCAGTATTTT. This sequence encodes CASSLDLVPSTQYF.

V gene TRBV2 combines with J gene TRBJ1-1; D gene ambiguous. Deletions cut 8 bases from V and 10 bases from J, with 17 bases between. The germline V gene encodes CDR1 SNHLY and CDR2 FYNNEI. The CDR3 has 12 amino acids. In nucleotides, the CDR3 is TGTGCCAGCCGAATTCGGCGGGGTTTAGCTTTCTTT. Protein sequence: CASRIRRGLAFF.

The rearrangement links TRBV29-1 to TRBJ2-1; 7 nucleotides align to TRBD1. The J segment lost 6 bases and the V segment lost 3 bases, leaving 11 bases of the junction unmatched. CDR3 length: 15 amino acids. Germline assignment: CDR1 SQVTM and CDR2 ANQGSEA. CDR3 nucleotides: TGCAGCGTTGAGACATTACAGGGGAAGGGCAATGAGCAGTTCTTC. Its translation: CSVETLQGKGNEQFF.

This sequence joins TRBV7-9 and TRBJ1-2, with 7 bases identical to TRBD1. V was pared by 0 bases and J by 4 bases, with 5 bases of the junction left unmatched. The CDR3 totals 15 residues. Germline V gene lookup returns CDR1 SEHNR and CDR2 FQNEAQ (reference sequence). CDR3 loop: CASSLAQGGFYGYTF. For the CDR3, the DNA is TGTGCCAGCAGCTTAGCCCAGGGGGGTTTCTATGGCTACACCTTC.

The chain links TRBV9 to TRBJ1-2; 7 bases align to TRBD1. Germline V gene sequence: CDR1 SGDLS, CDR2 YYNGEE. Trimming at V came to 3 bases and at J to 2 bases, leaving 7 bases not matched to a gene. The CDR3 has 15 residues. CDR3 sequence (DNA): TGTGCCAGCAGCGGACCACAGGGGTCCAACTATGGCTACACCTTC. Protein: CASSGPQGSNYGYTF.

The chain links TRBV5-4 to TRBJ2-3; 9 positions agree with TRBD2. The CDR3 runs 15 residues. The V and J ends lost 1 base and 4 bases, in that order; junction bases with no gene match: 4. Per the germline V gene, CDR1 is SGHNT and CDR2 is YYREEE (reference sequence). The CDR3 DNA reads TGTGCCAGCAGCTTGAGGGCGGGAGGGTCAGATACGCAGTATTTT. It is translated as CASSLRAGGSDTQYF.